Listed below are T cell receptor beta chains from one sample, sequenced in a study of long-term antiretroviral therapy in people with HIV. Clones were sequenced by immunoSEQ multiplex PCR, and TCRdb holds only the in-frame ones, with some missing. The sample yields roughly 44,000 clones, about 96% seen once. The specimen was unsorted PBMCs, collected 3.7 years after starting antiretroviral therapy. These receptor sequences come from a woman in her 50s with HIV. The CDR3 runs from the conserved cysteine through the conserved F or W. A D gene is named only where the DNA matches it firmly. Size is stated for part of the rows, as once, few or many counts, or as a class when the clone is expanded.

V: TRBV2
J: TRBJ2-5
D: -
size: -
CDR3: CASITEIQETQYF
DNA: TGTGCCAGCATCACCGAAATTCAAGAGACCCAGTACTTC

V: TRBV7-6
J: TRBJ2-1
D: TRBD2
size: -
CDR3: CASSLPGIGGGSYNEQFF
DNA: TGTGCCAGCAGCTTACCCGGCATCGGGGGGGGCTCCTACAATGAGCAGTTCTTC

V: TRBV2
J: TRBJ1-2
D: -
size: -
CDR3: CASSALRSYGYTF
DNA: TGTGCCAGCAGTGCCCTACGATCCTATGGCTACACCTTC

V: TRBV2
J: TRBJ2-1
D: -
size: -
CDR3: CASSQQGTYNEQFF
DNA: TGTGCCAGCTCCCAACAGGGAACCTACAATGAGCAGTTCTTC

V: TRBV5-1
J: TRBJ2-5
D: TRBD2
size: -
CDR3: CASSYAGTSGGSGETQYF
DNA: TGCGCCAGCAGCTATGCCGGGACTAGCGGGGGGTCTGGTGAGACCCAGTACTTC

V: TRBV11-2
J: TRBJ2-3
D: TRBD2
size: -
CDR3: CASSFRGPTSGFPDTQYF
DNA: TGTGCCAGCAGCTTCCGGGGTCCGACTAGCGGGTTCCCAGATACGCAGTATTTT

V: TRBV7-7
J: TRBJ2-5
D: -
size: once
CDR3: CASSPWTEETQYF
DNA: TGTGCTAGCAGCCCGTGGACAGAAGAGACCCAGTACTTC

V: TRBV10-1
J: TRBJ2-3
D: -
size: -
CDR3: CASSDSYTQYF
DNA: TGCGCCAGCAGTGACAGTTATACGCAGTATTTT

V: TRBV9
J: TRBJ2-3
D: -
size: -
CDR3: CASSGTSSTDTQYF
DNA: TGTGCCAGCAGCGGTACCTCTAGCACAGATACGCAGTATTTT

V: TRBV5-6
J: TRBJ2-5
D: TRBD1
size: -
CDR3: CASSLGDRGQGETQYF
DNA: TGTGCCAGCAGCTTGGGAGACAGGGGGCAGGGAGAGACCCAGTACTTC

V: TRBV19
J: TRBJ2-7
D: -
size: -
CDR3: CASSISGSSYEQYF
DNA: TGTGCCAGTAGTATTTCGGGGAGCTCCTACGAGCAGTACTTC

V: TRBV19
J: TRBJ1-1
D: -
size: -
CDR3: CASNRRVNTEAFF
DNA: TGTGCCAGTAACCGAAGGGTGAACACTGAAGCTTTCTTT

V: TRBV7-2
J: TRBJ1-3
D: -
size: -
CDR3: CASSLVVEWNTIYF
DNA: TGTGCCAGCAGCTTAGTTGTAGAGTGGAACACCATATATTTT